This T cell receptor beta chain stems from a study of cytomegalovirus exposure and HLA in healthy donors. CDR3 length equals 11 residues. The V end lost 1 base, the J end lost 6 bases, and 4 bases lay between the germline ends. CDR1 is SGHTA, CDR2 FQGNSA, per germline. Points on this clone: The antigen is not known.

General study points: TCR association rates varied by HLA locus in a later analysis, with DRB1 highest and HLA-C lowest. Cytomegalovirus association was assigned to over 150 TCR beta chains. Rarity characterized most TCR sequences, yet some public TCRs appeared in many donors.

Vbeta (60) and Jbeta (13) primers were used in the PCR. Sequencing was performed with immunoSEQ multiplex PCR; in TCRdb, only in-frame clones are kept and a portion is missing. The table shows approximately 90,000 clones, with 76% occurring only once. This chain links TRBV7-2 with TRBJ2-7, with D hard to call. This clonotype was obtained from a male donor in good health and CMV-seronegative. Sequencing used PBMCs. CDR3 sequence: CASSLVVEQYF. The CDR3 nucleotides are TGTGCCAGCAGCTTAGTAGTCGAGCAGTACTTC.